The T cell receptor beta chain described here comes from a study of shared clonotypes between healthy human individuals. As concerns this clone: The same CDR3 can be traced to other DNA sequences in this sample.

Losses at the gene ends were 2 bases for V and 7 bases for J; bases not matched to a gene: 4. Per germline, CDR1 MNHEY and CDR2 SVGAGI. CDR3 length: 13 residues. Assay used: immunoSEQ multiplex PCR; TCRdb lists only in-frame clones, some missing. The table has approximately 740,000 clones, about 74% seen once. The origin of this receptor is a woman in her 30s in good health. The sample was memory CD4+ T cells sorted from blood. The subset is: CD45RA-negative fraction. The rearrangement joins TRBV6-5 to TRBJ2-7; 8 bases line up with TRBD1. This CDR3 reads CASSYRTGREQYF. In nucleotides, the CDR3 is TGTGCCAGCAGTTACCGGACAGGGCGGGAGCAGTACTTC.